This T cell receptor beta chain is drawn from a study of CD8 T cells in Susac syndrome. Trimming left V 7 bases short and J 8 bases short, with 17 bases between. Germline V gene sequence: CDR1 SQVTM, CDR2 ANQGSEA. This CDR3 is built from 12 residues. The authors reverse transcribed roughly 0.5 to 1 ug RNA with random hexamers. Multiplex immunoSEQ PCR targeted 54 Vbeta and 13 Jbeta TCR beta segments. TCRdb reprocessed the immunoSEQ multiplex PCR reads via MiXCR and lists one record per CDR3 protein. Of more than 90,000 distinct CDR3 sequences in the sample, about 92% were seen once. The receptor was isolated from a human donor with multiple sclerosis. Source material: CD4+ T cells from PBMCs. V is TRBV29-1 and J is TRBJ1-2; TRBD1 might be the D (5 bases). The CDR3 DNA sequence: TGCAGCGCTCAAGGAGGGGAGCGGGGCTACACCTTC. Translation: CSAQGGERGYTF.